The sequence of this TCR beta chain was determined in a study of Epstein–Barr virus B cells in breast cancer (dated by TCRdb to the early 2020s). Background on the whole study: Control T cells were expanded by a rapid expansion method using irradiated PBMC feeders, soluble OKT3 and IL-2 at roughly 200 U/ml, and were collected about 9-12 days after stimulation. This single-patient case report examined whether EBV+ B cells infiltrating the tumor shape the T-cell receptor repertoire in triple-negative breast cancer. What the study reported, not specific to this receptor: All data came from a single patient described as a first proof of concept, which limits generalization.

This clonotype is labeled large (0.1 to 1%). Which antigen it targets is not known. Per-nucleotide qualities are absent, and no much larger clonotype sits a single base away. RNA from about 9.4e4 to 9.7e5 cultured T cells was extracted using RNeasy Micro or Mini kits with on-column DNase digestion, and the RNA was checked on an Agilent 2100 Bioanalyzer. From the germline V gene (reference sequence), CDR1 is LNHNV and CDR2 is YYDKDF. The germline ends are 14 bases apart after V is trimmed by 5 bases and J by 1 base. The CDR3 runs 15 residues from the cysteine to the phenylalanine. Only the CDR3 region is kept as DNA, spanning 45 bases read in frame from base 1. Libraries were made using 5' RACE. The SMARTer Human TCR a/b Profiling Kit was used to construct TCR libraries from RNA, capturing the full V(D)J regions of both the alpha and beta chains. After amplification, the libraries were purified with AMPure XP beads and validated using the DNA 1000 Kit on an Agilent 2100 Bioanalyzer. Sequencing was done on an Illumina MiSeq using the 600-cycle v3 reagent kit, which produced 2 x 300 bp paired-end reads. The study's processing was this. MiXCR and VDJTools were used to process the reads; non-productive clonotypes were removed, and clonotypes were merged by CDR3 amino acid sequence before frequencies were recalculated. CDR3 sequences were matched against the McPAS-TCR database with a Levenshtein distance of 1 allowed, and UpSet plots were generated in R using UpSetR. TCRdb took the public reads, trimmed them with fastp at Q25, ran MiXCR for clone calling and kept in-frame beta chains. When rows share a CDR3 protein, they turn into one entry using the most common DNA and genes. The V and J calls and clone size come from TCRdb's table, not from the authors' own analysis. For this sample, the table gives more than 55 distinct CDR3 sequences.

The sequenced sample was tumor-infiltrating lymphocytes expanded in culture. The clonotype comes from a woman aged 40 to 50 with triple-negative breast cancer. In this chain, TRBV15 is recombined with TRBJ2-5, with a tentative D gene TRBD1 over 5 matching bases. The bases read TGTGCCACCAGCCCCACAGATGGGGCCCAAGAGACCCAGTACTTC. It is translated as CATSPTDGAQETQYF.